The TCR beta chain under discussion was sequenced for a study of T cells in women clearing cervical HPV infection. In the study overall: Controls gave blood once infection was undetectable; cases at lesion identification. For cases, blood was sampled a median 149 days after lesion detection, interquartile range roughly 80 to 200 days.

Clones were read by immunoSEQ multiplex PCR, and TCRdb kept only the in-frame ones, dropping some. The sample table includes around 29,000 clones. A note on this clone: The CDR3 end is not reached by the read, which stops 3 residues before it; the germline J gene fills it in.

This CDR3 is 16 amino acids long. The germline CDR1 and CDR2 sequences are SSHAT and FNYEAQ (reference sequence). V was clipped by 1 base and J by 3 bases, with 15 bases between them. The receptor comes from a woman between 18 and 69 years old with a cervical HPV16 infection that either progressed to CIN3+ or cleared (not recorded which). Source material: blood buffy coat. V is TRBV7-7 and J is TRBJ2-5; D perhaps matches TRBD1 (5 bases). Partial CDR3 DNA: TGTGCCAGCAGCTTAGAAGTGGTAGGACAAAAAGAGACC. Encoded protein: CASSLEVVGQKET. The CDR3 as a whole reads CASSLEVVGQKETQYF.